These 29 T cell receptor beta chains were all obtained from the same sample, sequenced in a study of cytotoxic CD8 clonotypes in ibrutinib-treated CLL. Using immunoSEQ multiplex PCR, the repertoire was profiled, and TCRdb retains in-frame clones only, with some absent. Here the sample spans tens of thousands of clones, approximately 52% being singletons. The specimen comprised PBMCs, sampled after 24 months of ibrutinib treatment. Source of these receptors: a human donor with chronic lymphocytic leukemia.

This chain joins TRBV6-5 and TRBJ2-3; D is possibly TRBD1 or TRBD2 (7 bases each). CDR3 length: 14 residues. V dropped 6 bases and J dropped 0 bases, with 10 bases sitting between them. Per the germline V gene, CDR1 is MNHEY and CDR2 is SVGAGI. The CDR3 region has the DNA TGTGCCAGCAGCAGGGGGGGTAGCACAGATACGCAGTATTTT. Its translation is CASSRGGSTDTQYF.

This clone was seen more than once but under ten times. The rearrangement joins TRBV28 to TRBJ1-3; D not certain. Trimming took off 10 bases at V and 0 bases at J, with 13 bases between the two ends. The CDR3 extends over 14 amino acids. Germline loops: CDR1 MDHEN, CDR2 SYDVKM. The CDR3 DNA reads as TGTGCCACCCCGCCCGAATACTCTGGAAACACCATATATTTT. Translation: CATPPEYSGNTIYF. Filled out from reference TRBV28 and TRBJ1-3, the complete variable domain reads DVKVTQSSRYLVKRTGEKVFLECVQDMDHENMFWYRQDPGLGLRLIYFSYDVKMKEKGDIPEGYSVSREKKERFSLILESASTNQTSMYLCATPPEYSGNTIYFGEGSWLTVV.

The chain is built from TRBV20-1 and TRBJ2-1; D is ambiguous. CDR1 and CDR2 (germline): DFQATT, SNEGSKA (reference sequence). Trimming took 3 bases from V and 7 from J, leaving 4 bases between them. The CDR3 totals 10 residues. For the CDR3, the DNA is TGCAGTGCTAGGTATAATGAGCAGTTCTTC. Translated, it gives CSARYNEQFF.

This clone is judged medium-sized (0.01 to 0.1%). The rearrangement joins TRBV6-5 to TRBJ1-3, with unresolved D. There are 14 residues in the CDR3. Trimming cost V 0 bases and J 4 bases, with 7 bases left between them. In germline, CDR1 is MNHEY, CDR2 SVGAGI. CDR3 residues: CASSYSITGNTIYF. The CDR3 DNA follows: TGTGCCAGCAGTTACTCGATTACCGGAAACACCATATATTTT.

This chain uses TRBV12-2 with TRBJ2-2; the table calls TRBD1, which could not be checked here. TRBV12-2 is noted as a pseudogene. The CDR3 contains 16 residues. DNA of the CDR3: TGTGCAAGTCGCCCCCGGACAGGGGCGAACACCGGGGAGCTGTTTTTT. Its translation: CASRPRTGANTGELFF.

This clone was counted only a few times. The chain is built from TRBV6-4 and TRBJ2-7; the D gene could be TRBD1 or TRBD2 (8 bases each). Trimming took off 5 bases at V and 7 bases at J, with 18 bases between the two ends. Germline V gene data show CDR1 as MRHNA and CDR2 as SNTAGT. This CDR3 comprises 14 residues. CDR3 DNA: TGTGCCAGCAGTCAGGGGGCGGGAGGAGGTGAGCAGTACTTC. This gives the protein CASSQGAGGGEQYF.

The CDR3 loop is CASSAPGQNTGELFF. CDR3 nucleotide sequence: TGTGCCAGCAGCGCACCGGGACAGAACACCGGGGAGCTGTTTTTT. V usage is TRBV25-1 and J usage is TRBJ2-2; tentatively, D is TRBD1 (6 bases). Trimming cost V 6 bases and J 1 base, with 12 bases left between them. The germline V gene encodes CDR1 MGHDK and CDR2 SYGVNS. The CDR3 totals 15 residues.

The sample holds a few counts of this clone. V and J are TRBV7-9 and TRBJ1-4, with 7 bases fitting TRBD1. Germline V gene lookup returns CDR1 SEHNR and CDR2 FQNEAQ (reference sequence). This CDR3 spans 15 amino acids. Unmatched junction bases numbered 6, after V lost 0 bases and J lost 8 bases. CDR3: CASSLAPTGTEKLFF. DNA of the CDR3: TGTGCCAGCAGCTTAGCGCCGACAGGGACCGAAAAACTGTTTTTT. The variable domain in full, completed from reference TRBV7-9 and TRBJ1-4, reads DTGVSQNPRHKITKRGQNVTFRCDPISEHNRLYWYRQTLGQGPEFLTYFQNEAQLEKSRLLSDRFSAERPKGSFSTLEIQRTEQGDSAMYLCASSLAPTGTEKLFFGSGTQLSVL.

V is TRBV11-2 and J is TRBJ2-1, with D hard to call. The CDR3 is 14 amino acids. Trimming removed 1 base at V and 4 bases at J, with 8 bases between. CDR1 and CDR2 (germline): SGHAT, FQNNGV. The CDR3 DNA reads as TGTGCCAGCAGCTTAGTTGGCGGTTACAATGAGCAGTTCTTC. Translated, it gives CASSLVGGYNEQFF.

J is TRBJ1-1 and V is TRBV6-1; no clear D gene. Germline lookup yields CDR1 MNHNS and CDR2 SASEGT. V dropped 6 bases and J dropped 0 bases, with 8 bases sitting between them. This CDR3 comprises 13 residues. The CDR3 region has the DNA TGTGCCAGCAGACTCCTTATGAACACTGAAGCTTTCTTT. Residues: CASRLLMNTEAFF.

This sequence joins TRBV6-6 and TRBJ1-1; D might be TRBD1 (5 bases). CDR3 length: 14 amino acids. Trimming took off 2 bases at V and 5 bases at J, with 12 bases between the two ends. Germline CDR1 reads MNHNY; CDR2 reads SVGAGI (reference sequence). The CDR3 region is CASSYGAGRTEAFF. In nucleotides, the CDR3 is TGTGCCAGCAGTTACGGGGCGGGACGGACTGAAGCTTTCTTT.

This clone was found once. The chain employs TRBV13 and TRBJ2-1; D uncertain. The V end lost 2 bases, the J end lost 12 bases, and 8 bases lay between the germline ends. The CDR3 is 11 amino acids. Germline values: CDR1 PRHDT, CDR2 FYEKMQ (reference sequence). CDR3 DNA sequence: TGTGCCAGCAGCTTATTCGGCCTGCAGTTCTTC. Amino acid sequence: CASSLFGLQFF.

The rearrangement links TRBV5-1 to TRBJ2-1; D remains ambiguous. V was cut by 5 bases and J by 7 bases, with 16 bases left in between. This CDR3 spans 14 amino acids. In germline, CDR1 is SGHRS, CDR2 YFSETQ. CDR3 sequence: CASRMASSTNEQFF. CDR3 bases: TGCGCCAGCAGAATGGCTAGTTCGACGAATGAGCAGTTCTTC.

This rearrangement joins TRBV29-1 to TRBJ1-3; D gene uncertain. The germline gives CDR1 SQVTM, CDR2 ANQGSEA. V was shortened by 7 bases and J by 4 bases, with 17 bases between the two germline ends. CDR3 length equals 14 residues. The CDR3 nucleotides read TGCAGCGCCATGGAGGGTGGACGGGGAAACACCATATATTTT. This gives the protein CSAMEGGRGNTIYF.

The chain employs TRBV11-3 and TRBJ2-1; 8 bases map to TRBD2. This CDR3 is 15 amino acids long. V shed 8 bases, J shed 5 bases, and the junction held 11 bases outside the gene matches. CDR1 and CDR2 (germline): SGHNT, YENEEA. As DNA, the CDR3 is TGTGCCAGCGCTGACTCACTAGCGGCCCACAATGAGCAGTTCTTC. The encoded protein is CASADSLAAHNEQFF.

There are many counts of this clone. The chain has TRBV9 and TRBJ1-1; D is possibly TRBD1 (5 bases). The CDR3 loop spans 14 amino acids. V was shortened by 3 bases and J by 3 bases, with 12 bases between the two germline ends. Germline loops: CDR1 SGDLS, CDR2 YYNGEE. The CDR3 nucleotides are TGTGCCAGCAGCGCAGGAAGGGGATACACTGAAGCTTTCTTT. It yields the protein CASSAGRGYTEAFF.

This chain joins TRBV11-2 and TRBJ2-2, with a weak D call TRBD1 (5 bases). The CDR3 extends over 15 amino acids. Trimming shortened V by 1 base and J by 3 bases, and 9 bases separated the two germline ends. Germline V gene sequence: CDR1 SGHAT, CDR2 FQNNGV. The CDR3 is CASSLAQGYTGELFF. CDR3 bases: TGTGCCAGCAGCTTAGCGCAGGGTTACACCGGGGAGCTGTTTTTT.

This clone was seen ten or more times. The chain links TRBV21-1 to TRBJ1-1; the D call TRBD1 from the table was never checked on the DNA. TRBV21-1 is designated a pseudogene. This CDR3 comprises 17 residues. The CDR3 protein is CASSTPGKGAMKTEAFF. The CDR3 DNA sequence: TGTGCCAGCAGCACTCCTGGGAAAGGGGCCATGAAGACTGAAGCTTTCTTT.

The genes are TRBV5-4 and TRBJ2-5; 16 bases fit TRBD2. Losses at the gene ends were 4 bases for V and 5 bases for J; bases not matched to a gene: 11. The CDR3 loop spans 18 amino acids. From germline, CDR1 is SGHNT and CDR2 YYREEE (reference sequence). This CDR3 reads CASSKGLAGGLGGETQYF. The CDR3 DNA reads as TGTGCCAGCAGCAAGGGACTAGCGGGAGGGCTCGGGGGTGAGACCCAGTACTTC.

In its sample, this clone was seen a few times. The chain joins TRBV11-2 to TRBJ2-1; D may match TRBD1 or TRBD2 (6 bases each). V was trimmed by 0 bases and J by 7 bases, leaving 13 bases between them. CDR3 length equals 15 residues. Germline V gene data show CDR1 as SGHAT and CDR2 as FQNNGV. CDR3 region: CASSLEGGDRNEQFF. In DNA form, the CDR3 reads TGTGCCAGCAGCTTAGAGGGGGGTGACAGGAATGAGCAGTTCTTC.

Points on this clone: Compared with germline, one end of the junction differs, possibly owing to a read error. CDR3 sequence: CASSISRSYNEQFF. The CDR3, as DNA: TGTGCCAGCAGTATATCCCGCTCCTACAATGAGCAGTTCTTC. This rearrangement joins TRBV27 to TRBJ2-1; D gene unclear. The length of the CDR3 is 14 residues. From germline, CDR1 is MNHEY and CDR2 SMNVEV (reference sequence).

This rearrangement joins TRBV7-6 to TRBJ2-3; D remains ambiguous. Germline lookup yields CDR1 SGHVS and CDR2 FNYEAQ. The CDR3 is 13 residues long. V lost 2 bases to trimming and J lost 6 bases, with 9 bases between them. CDR3 loop: CASSLSTADTQYF. The CDR3, as DNA: TGTGCCAGCAGCTTAAGCACTGCCGATACGCAGTATTTT. Variable domain in full (rest from reference TRBV7-6 and TRBJ2-3): GAGVSQSPRYKVTKRGQDVALRCDPISGHVSLYWYRQALGQGPEFLTYFNYEAQQDKSGLPNDRFSAERPEGSISTLTIQRTEQRDSAMYRCASSLSTADTQYFGPGTRLTVL.

This clone was counted many times. The gene calls are TRBV7-2 and TRBJ1-2; D not resolved. Germline V gene sequence: CDR1 SGHTA, CDR2 FQGNSA. V was cut by 6 bases and J by 7 bases, with 18 bases left in between. The CDR3 covers 14 residues. CDR3 residues: CASSSSRGSGGYTF. For the CDR3, the DNA is TGTGCCAGCAGTTCCTCACGGGGAAGCGGTGGCTACACCTTC.

Ten or more counts support this clone. V is TRBV5-6 and J is TRBJ2-2, with D tentatively TRBD1 (5 bases). Germline values: CDR1 SGHDT, CDR2 YYEEEE. The V gene lost 5 bases and the J gene lost 2 bases, with 13 bases spanning the gap. The length of the CDR3 is 15 residues. The CDR3 DNA is TGTGCCAGCAGTCAAACAGGTTTCAACACCGGGGAGCTGTTTTTT. Protein sequence: CASSQTGFNTGELFF.

This clone showed up just a few times. The chain recombines TRBV2 with TRBJ1-3; D ambiguous. With 6 bases removed from V and 0 bases from J, the gap between germline ends came to 9 bases. The CDR3 is 14 amino acids. Looked up from germline, CDR1 is SNHLY and CDR2 is FYNNEI. CDR3 sequence (DNA): TGTGCCAGCAGCGAGAACTACTCTGGAAACACCATATATTTT. Protein sequence: CASSENYSGNTIYF.

V and J are TRBV6-4 and TRBJ2-7, with TRBD2 matching over 10 bases. After removal of 6 bases from V and 0 bases from J, the junction contained 5 bases not matched to a gene. Looked up from germline, CDR1 is MRHNA and CDR2 is SNTAGT. The CDR3 runs 15 residues. CDR3 bases: TGTGCCAGCAGGTCGGGACTAGCGAGCTCCTACGAGCAGTACGTC. Translated: CASRSGLASSYEQYV.

The J gene is TRBJ2-2, the V gene TRBV19, with TRBD1 identical over 7 bases. The CDR3 sequence is 14 residues long. Germline V CDR1 and CDR2: LNHDA, SQIVND (reference sequence). Losses at the gene ends were 3 bases for V and 6 bases for J; bases not matched to a gene: 4. The CDR3 DNA sequence: TGTGCCAGTAGTATGACAGGGTCTGCCGGGGAGCTGTTTTTT. It codes for CASSMTGSAGELFF.

The chain has TRBV6-5 and TRBJ1-1, with D possibly being TRBD1 (5 bases). This CDR3 spans 15 amino acids. Germline loops: CDR1 MNHEY, CDR2 SVGAGI. The V end lost 0 bases, the J end lost 11 bases, and 19 bases lay between the germline ends. The CDR3 DNA is TGTGCCAGCAGTTACTCGGACGACCTTAGGGGTCAGGCTTTCTTT. Residues: CASSYSDDLRGQAFF.

DNA for the CDR3: TGCGCCAGCAGCTTGCTAGCGGGGGGCAATGAGCAGTTCTTC. Its protein product is CASSLLAGGNEQFF. The V gene is TRBV5-1, the J gene TRBJ2-1; 11 bases agree with TRBD2. CDR1 is SGHRS, CDR2 YFSETQ, per germline. This CDR3 has 14 residues. The J segment lost 6 bases and the V segment lost 1 base, leaving 0 bases of the junction unmatched.